These T cell receptor beta chains were read from a single sample in a study of Ad26.COV2.S vaccination and SARS-CoV-2 variants. Some clones are missing from TCRdb's copy, which holds only in-frame ones; the method was immunoSEQ multiplex PCR. The sample carries about 400,000 clones, 75% to 90% recorded once. The sample in question was peripheral blood, obtained in a trial of Ad26.COV2.S vaccine versus placebo. The receptors originated from a person aged 18-65 years who received the Ad26.COV2.S COVID-19 vaccine or a placebo. The conserved cysteine and the conserved F or W are not part of the CDR3 here. Each record gives: V gene, J gene, CDR3 protein.

v_gene: TRBV28; j_gene: TRBJ1-1; CDR3aa: ASRPDRPNTEAF
v_gene: TRBV19; j_gene: TRBJ2-1; CDR3aa: ASRAGGYNEQF
v_gene: TRBV9; j_gene: TRBJ2-1; CDR3aa: ASSVAGLERGREQF
v_gene: TRBV19; j_gene: TRBJ2-5; CDR3aa: ASSSRWAGTQY
v_gene: TRBV24-1; j_gene: TRBJ2-7; CDR3aa: ATSEGQGRSSEQY
v_gene: TRBV19; j_gene: TRBJ2-3; CDR3aa: ASSIGTPGKTDTQY
v_gene: TRBV4-1; j_gene: TRBJ2-4; CDR3aa: ASSQDMASGQNIQY
v_gene: TRBV7-2; j_gene: TRBJ2-7; CDR3aa: ASSRDSLLYEQY
v_gene: TRBV5-4; j_gene: TRBJ1-4; CDR3aa: ASSLRSGFTTNEKLF
v_gene: TRBV28; j_gene: TRBJ2-5; CDR3aa: ASRAGLAAGQETQY
v_gene: TRBV7-6; j_gene: TRBJ2-1; CDR3aa: ASNQLGNEQF
v_gene: TRBV28; j_gene: TRBJ2-7; CDR3aa: ASSQAPGDEQY
v_gene: TRBV5-6; j_gene: TRBJ1-5; CDR3aa: ASSSGGGRRQPQH
v_gene: TRBV19; j_gene: TRBJ2-2; CDR3aa: ASSPTRTGELF
v_gene: TRBV6-2/TRBV6-3; j_gene: TRBJ2-3; CDR3aa: ASSYSAPGVRTDTQY
v_gene: TRBV29-1; j_gene: TRBJ2-7; CDR3aa: SVPGQGGLY
v_gene: TRBV28; j_gene: TRBJ2-1; CDR3aa: ASGPGGLLGTWQF
v_gene: TRBV5-6; j_gene: TRBJ1-2; CDR3aa: ASSQQGVLTGGYT
v_gene: TRBV19; j_gene: TRBJ1-1; CDR3aa: ASSAPGNTEAF
v_gene: TRBV11-2; j_gene: TRBJ1-2; CDR3aa: ASSLGSTDYGYT
v_gene: TRBV5-4; j_gene: TRBJ1-1; CDR3aa: ASSLVFGRNTEAF
v_gene: TRBV4-3; j_gene: TRBJ2-1; CDR3aa: ASSPGLAATTSSYNEQF
v_gene: TRBV19; j_gene: TRBJ1-4; CDR3aa: ASSLTGTGVEKLF
v_gene: TRBV5-4; j_gene: TRBJ2-3; CDR3aa: ASSVGQQVTDTQY
v_gene: TRBV13; j_gene: TRBJ2-7; CDR3aa: ASSPRDRAYEQY
v_gene: TRBV25-1; j_gene: TRBJ2-7; CDR3aa: ASSVGLAGPYEQY
v_gene: TRBV19; j_gene: TRBJ2-2; CDR3aa: ASSEQGNTGELF
v_gene: TRBV7-9; j_gene: TRBJ2-1; CDR3aa: ASSRFGRSFRNEQF
v_gene: TRBV6-5; j_gene: TRBJ2-7; CDR3aa: ASSWRSDSYEQY
v_gene: TRBV19; j_gene: TRBJ2-1; CDR3aa: ASSITSGSYEQF
v_gene: TRBV4-1; j_gene: TRBJ1-5; CDR3aa: ASSPTEDQPQH